The 4 T cell receptor beta chains given below trace back to one sample, sequenced in a study of CD8 T cells in Susac syndrome. The authors reverse transcribed roughly 0.5 to 1 ug RNA with random hexamers. TCRdb reprocessed the immunoSEQ multiplex PCR reads with MiXCR, giving one entry per CDR3 protein. Among approximately 180,000 distinct CDR3 sequences, more than 90% were seen once, and the ten largest hold 0.093%. The sequenced sample consisted of CD4+ T cells from PBMCs. Receptors originate from a human donor with multiple sclerosis.

V usage is TRBV28 and J usage is TRBJ2-4, with D possibly being TRBD2 (6 bases). CDR3 length equals 13 residues. Looked up from germline, CDR1 is MDHEN and CDR2 is SYDVKM. V lost 7 bases to trimming and J lost 9 bases, with 16 bases between them. The CDR3 here is CASMSGGYGIQYF. CDR3 nucleotide sequence: TGTGCCAGCATGAGTGGGGGGTATGGCATTCAGTACTTC.

The chain carries TRBV12-5 and TRBJ2-7, with a weak D call TRBD2 (6 bases). The germline CDR1 and CDR2 sequences are LGHNT and FRNRAP. The CDR3 sequence is 13 residues long. V gave up 6 bases and J gave up 2 bases, with 11 bases separating them. For the CDR3, the DNA is TGTGCTAGTGGCCCTGGGGGGACCTACGAGCAGTACTTC. It is translated as CASGPGGTYEQYF.

The J gene is TRBJ2-4, the V gene TRBV29-1; the D gene is possibly TRBD2 (5 bases). V lost 4 bases, J lost 2 bases, and 9 bases lay in between. Germline CDR1 and CDR2: SQVTM and ANQGSEA. The CDR3 totals 13 residues. The CDR3 loop reads CSVARGTKNIQYF. The CDR3 DNA is TGCAGCGTTGCTCGGGGTACCAAAAACATTCAGTACTTC. The full variable domain, its missing parts supplied by reference TRBV29-1 and TRBJ2-4, is SAVISQKPSRDICQRGTSLTIQCQVDSQVTMMFWYRQQPGQSLTLIATANQGSEATYESGFVIDKFPISRPNLTFSTLTVSNMSPEDSSIYLCSVARGTKNIQYFGAGTRLSVL.

The chain uses TRBV5-4 and TRBJ2-5; D gene ambiguous. This CDR3 has 12 amino acids. Between the trimmed V and J ends, which lost 7 bases and 1 base, there was a span of 8 bases. From germline, CDR1 is SGHNT and CDR2 YYREEE (reference sequence). CDR3 DNA sequence: TGTGCCAGCGGGCGAGGCCAAGAGACCCAGTACTTC. Translating gives CASGRGQETQYF.